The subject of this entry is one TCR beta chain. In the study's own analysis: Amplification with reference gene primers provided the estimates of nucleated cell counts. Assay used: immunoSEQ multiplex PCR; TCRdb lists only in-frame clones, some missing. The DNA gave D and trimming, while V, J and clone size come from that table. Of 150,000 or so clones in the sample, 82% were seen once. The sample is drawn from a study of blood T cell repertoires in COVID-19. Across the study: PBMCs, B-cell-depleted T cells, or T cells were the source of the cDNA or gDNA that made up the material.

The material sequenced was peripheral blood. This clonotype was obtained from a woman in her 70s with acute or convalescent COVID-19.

The CDR3 loop is CASSQDRRYTEAFF. CDR3 DNA sequence: TGCGCCAGCAGCCAAGATCGCAGGTACACTGAAGCTTTCTTT. The chain joins TRBV4-3 to TRBJ1-1; the D is unclear. The V and J ends lost 0 bases and 3 bases respectively, with 8 bases between them. CDR1 is LGHNA, CDR2 YSLEER, per germline. The CDR3 loop spans 14 amino acids.